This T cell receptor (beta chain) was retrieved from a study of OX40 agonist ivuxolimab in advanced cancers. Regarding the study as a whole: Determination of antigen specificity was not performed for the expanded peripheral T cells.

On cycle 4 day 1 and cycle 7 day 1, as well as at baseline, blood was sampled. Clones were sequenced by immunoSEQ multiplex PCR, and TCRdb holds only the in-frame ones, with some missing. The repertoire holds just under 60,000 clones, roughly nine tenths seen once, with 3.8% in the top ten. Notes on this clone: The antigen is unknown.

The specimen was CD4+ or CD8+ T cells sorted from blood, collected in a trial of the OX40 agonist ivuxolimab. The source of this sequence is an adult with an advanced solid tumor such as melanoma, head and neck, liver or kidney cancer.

CDR3 nucleotides: TGTGCCAGCAGCGTAGAGTCGCTAGCGGCACCCAATGAGCAGTTCTTC. It is translated as CASSVESLAAPNEQFF. The genes are TRBV9 and TRBJ2-1; 7 positions match TRBD2. CDR1 is SGDLS, CDR2 YYNGEE, per germline. The V and J ends lost 0 bases and 6 bases, in that order; junction bases with no gene match: 9. CDR3 length: 16 amino acids.